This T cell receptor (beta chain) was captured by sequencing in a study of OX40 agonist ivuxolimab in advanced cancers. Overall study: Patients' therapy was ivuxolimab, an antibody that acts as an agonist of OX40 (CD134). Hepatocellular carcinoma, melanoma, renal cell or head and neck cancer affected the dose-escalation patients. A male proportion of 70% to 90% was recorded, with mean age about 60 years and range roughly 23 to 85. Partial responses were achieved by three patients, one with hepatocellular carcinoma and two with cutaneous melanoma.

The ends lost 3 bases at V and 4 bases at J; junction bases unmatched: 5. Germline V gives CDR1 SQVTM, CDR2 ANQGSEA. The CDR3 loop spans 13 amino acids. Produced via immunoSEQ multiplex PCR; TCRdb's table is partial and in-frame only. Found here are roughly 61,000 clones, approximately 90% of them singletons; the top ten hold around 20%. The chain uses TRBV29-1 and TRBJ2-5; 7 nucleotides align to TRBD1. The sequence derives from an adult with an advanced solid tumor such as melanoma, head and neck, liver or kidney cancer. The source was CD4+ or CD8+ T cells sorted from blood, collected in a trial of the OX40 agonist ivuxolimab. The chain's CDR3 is CSVDQGVGETQYF. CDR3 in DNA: TGCAGCGTTGATCAGGGGGTTGGAGAGACCCAGTACTTC.